Below, 21 T cell receptor beta chains from the same sample are listed, as sequenced in a study of response to subunit inactivated influenza vaccine. TCRdb re-called the RT-PCR reads with MiXCR, one entry per CDR3 protein. The sample consists of some 150,000 distinct CDR3 sequences, approximately 12% of them appearing once. A further study also used this sample, focusing on T cells expressing NK-cell markers. This second report adds: 5'RACE template switching with UMIs produced the TCR beta cDNA.

Sequenced here: CD8+ T cells sorted from PBMCs, sampled approximately 13 days after vaccination. These receptors originate from a man aged 50-59 years who received an inactivated influenza vaccine.

The chain couples TRBV6-4 to TRBJ2-3; D ambiguous. Trimming stripped 0 bases from V and 1 base from J, with 8 bases between. The CDR3 runs to 15 residues. Germline CDR1 and CDR2: MRHNA and SNTAGT. CDR3 amino acids: CASSDSLSGTDTQYF. In nucleotides, the CDR3 is TGTGCCAGCAGTGACTCGCTTTCCGGCACAGATACGCAGTATTTT.

This clonotype was counted between two and nine times. CDR3 protein: CASSKARELVDTQYF. DNA for the CDR3: TGTGCCAGCAGCAAAGCACGGGAGTTGGTAGATACGCAGTATTTT. The rearrangement joins TRBV21-1 to TRBJ2-3; the table's D call of TRBD2 was not tested on the DNA. TRBV21-1 is classified as a pseudogene. This CDR3 is 15 amino acids long.

This chain links TRBV6-2 or TRBV6-3 with TRBJ2-1; D may be TRBD2 (6 bases). Germline loops: CDR1 MNHEY, CDR2 SVGEGT. The ends were cut back, 6 bases at V and 1 base at J, with 19 bases in the middle. The CDR3 is made up of 17 amino acids. The CDR3: CASSYPLEGNSYNEQFF. The DNA for the CDR3 is TGTGCCAGCAGCTACCCATTGGAGGGCAATTCCTACAATGAGCAGTTCTTC.

This clonotype has at least ten counts. V is TRBV27 and J is TRBJ2-1; 7 positions match TRBD2. The CDR3 is 14 amino acids. With 7 bases clipped from V and 6 bases from J, the junction kept 9 bases outside the gene matches. Germline loops: CDR1 MNHEY, CDR2 SMNVEV (reference sequence). CDR3 region: CASTEGGPSNEQFF. CDR3 DNA: TGTGCCAGCACAGAGGGAGGGCCTTCCAATGAGCAGTTCTTC.

The rearrangement joins TRBV24-1 to TRBJ2-3, with D uncertain. The CDR3 runs 14 residues. Trimming removed 1 base at V and 2 bases at J, with 6 bases between. The germline V gene encodes CDR1 KGHDR and CDR2 SFDVKD. CDR3 region: CATSDFSSTDTQYF. CDR3 nucleotide sequence: TGTGCCACCAGTGATTTTTCCTCCACAGATACGCAGTATTTT.

This clonotype has ten or more counts. This sequence joins TRBV20-1 and TRBJ2-7, with a tentative D call TRBD1 (8 bases). From germline, CDR1 is DFQATT and CDR2 SNEGSKA (reference sequence). V lost 6 bases and J 4 bases, leaving 19 bases between the germline ends. This CDR3 is built from 14 residues. The CDR3 DNA reads as TGCAGTGCCGGACCTTTACAGGGGGGGTACGAGCAGTACTTC. The encoded protein is CSAGPLQGGYEQYF.

The genes are TRBV18 and TRBJ1-2; TRBD1 is a possible D gene (5 bases). The germline gives CDR1 KGHSH, CDR2 LQKENI. The CDR3 consists of 15 residues. V was trimmed by 3 bases and J by 6 bases, leaving 17 bases between them. DNA for the CDR3: TGTGCCAGCTCACCGCAGGGCGCCCAGATCGATGGCTACACCTTC. Amino acids: CASSPQGAQIDGYTF.

This chain links TRBV19 with TRBJ2-1; 7 nucleotides agree with TRBD1. Germline trimming cut 6 bases from V and 2 bases from J; bases unmatched to any gene: 7. There are 15 residues in the CDR3. CDR1 is LNHDA, CDR2 SQIVND, per germline (reference sequence). CDR3 sequence reads: CASSIDRAPYNEQFF. The DNA for the CDR3 is TGTGCCAGTAGCATCGACAGGGCCCCCTACAATGAGCAGTTCTTC.

This clonotype showed up just a few times. The chain joins TRBV28 to TRBJ1-6, with TRBD1 identical over 9 bases. The ends lost 4 bases at V and 12 bases at J; junction bases unmatched: 13. Germline CDR1 and CDR2: MDHEN and SYDVKM. This CDR3 has 16 residues. This CDR3 reads CASSSSTGTGFGPLHF. In DNA form, the CDR3 reads TGTGCCAGCAGTTCGTCGACCGGGACAGGGTTTGGACCCCTCCACTTT.

This clonotype was seen repeatedly, ten times or more. This chain uses TRBV28 with TRBJ2-1; TRBD2 agrees at 11 bases. The CDR3 spans 13 residues. V gave up 7 bases and J gave up 7 bases; unmatched junction bases: 3. Germline CDR1 and CDR2: MDHEN and SYDVKM. The CDR3 loop reads CASKLAGGNEQFF. In DNA form, the CDR3 reads TGTGCCAGCAAGCTAGCGGGAGGTAATGAGCAGTTCTTC.

This clonotype appeared a few times. The V call is TRBV11-2, the J call TRBJ2-7, with D uncertain. The V and J ends lost 4 bases and 4 bases respectively, with 8 bases between them. Germline V gene lookup returns CDR1 SGHAT and CDR2 FQNNGV. CDR3 length: 12 amino acids. The CDR3: CASSYTRYEQYF. The CDR3, as DNA: TGTGCCAGCAGCTATACCAGATACGAGCAGTACTTC.

The chain is built from TRBV28 and TRBJ1-3; 7 bases agree with TRBD1. CDR1 is MDHEN and CDR2 is SYDVKM in the germline V gene. Trimming at V came to 5 bases and at J to 3 bases, leaving 7 bases not matched to a gene. The CDR3 has 15 amino acids. The CDR3 region is CASSLYRGGGNTIYF. DNA for the CDR3: TGTGCCAGCAGTCTATACAGGGGAGGTGGAAACACCATATATTTT.

This clonotype was counted between two and nine times. The V gene is TRBV4-2, the J gene TRBJ2-7; D uncertain. Germline V gene data show CDR1 as LGHNA and CDR2 as YNFKEQ. Trimming pared 0 bases from V and 3 bases from J, leaving 9 bases between. This CDR3 is 14 amino acids long. The CDR3 DNA sequence: TGTGCCAGCAGCCAAGAGGCCGCGAGCTACGAGCAGTACTTC. Translated: CASSQEAASYEQYF.

CDR3 sequence: CASSQDVAGAYTGELFF. DNA for the CDR3: TGCGCCAGCAGCCAAGATGTAGCGGGGGCTTACACCGGGGAGCTGTTTTTT. The rearrangement links TRBV4-3 to TRBJ2-2; 9 bases line up with TRBD2. Germline V lookup: CDR1 LGHNA, CDR2 YSLEER. After removal of 0 bases from V and 3 bases from J, the junction contained 5 bases not matched to a gene. The CDR3 extends over 17 amino acids.

This clonotype was seen a handful of times. The gene calls are TRBV28 and TRBJ1-1; D is unresolved. The CDR3 spans 15 residues. Germline V CDR1 and CDR2: MDHEN, SYDVKM. With 8 bases removed from V and 1 base from J, the gap between germline ends came to 17 bases. In nucleotides, the CDR3 is TGTGCCAGCTGCGGGTTCGCAGGAGAGAACACTGAAGCTTTCTTT. The encoded protein is CASCGFAGENTEAFF.

V gene TRBV5-8 combines with J gene TRBJ1-5; D might be TRBD1 (6 bases). Germline CDR1 reads SGHTS; CDR2 reads YDEGEE. This CDR3 is built from 15 residues. Trimming removed 2 bases from V and 5 bases from J, with 14 bases in between. This CDR3 reads CASSLAPGAHQPQHF. DNA of the CDR3: TGTGCCAGCAGCTTAGCCCCGGGGGCCCATCAGCCCCAGCATTTT.

This clonotype was seen many times. The V call is TRBV12-3 or TRBV12-4, the J call TRBJ1-1; D might be TRBD1 (6 bases). CDR3 length: 15 amino acids. V was clipped by 5 bases and J by 10 bases, with 23 bases between them. Here the CDR3 reads CASSRRRGAGLGAFF. Here the CDR3 DNA reads TGTGCCAGCAGTAGACGGAGGGGGGCGGGATTGGGAGCTTTCTTT.

The chain joins TRBV4-3 to TRBJ2-1, with TRBD2 matching over 10 bases. V shed 0 bases and J 5 bases; nucleotides not matched to a gene: 10. The CDR3 has 18 amino acids. Germline CDR1 is LGHNA and CDR2 is YSLEER. The CDR3 region has the DNA TGCGCCAGCAGCCAAGATGGAGTAGCGGGGGGTCGTAACAATGAGCAGTTCTTC. Translation gives CASSQDGVAGGRNNEQFF.

This clonotype was detected many times. The V gene is TRBV29-1, the J gene TRBJ1-2, with D possibly matching TRBD1 (5 bases). Trimming took off 8 bases at V and 2 bases at J, with 18 bases between the two ends. Germline V gives CDR1 SQVTM, CDR2 ANQGSEA. CDR3 length equals 14 residues. The CDR3 coding sequence is TGCAGCTCTGAAAGGGGCGATCGGAACTATGGCTACACCTTC. Amino acids: CSSERGDRNYGYTF.

The chain employs TRBV13 and TRBJ1-2; a possible D gene is TRBD1 (5 bases). This CDR3 has 16 amino acids. In germline, CDR1 is PRHDT, CDR2 FYEKMQ (reference sequence). V lost 3 bases and J 4 bases, leaving 18 bases between the germline ends. The CDR3 DNA reads as TGTGCCAGCAGCTTGCGGGGGACGGAGACCCGCTATGGCTACACCTTC. This gives the protein CASSLRGTETRYGYTF.

This chain connects TRBV5-1 to TRBJ2-5, with TRBD1 matching 7 bases. V lost 2 bases and J lost 5; bases outside the gene matches: 15. This CDR3 region has 17 residues. Per germline, CDR1 SGHRS and CDR2 YFSETQ. CDR3 protein: CASSFGQVIIQEETQYF. The CDR3 nucleotides are TGCGCCAGCAGCTTCGGACAGGTCATCATCCAAGAGGAGACCCAGTACTTC.